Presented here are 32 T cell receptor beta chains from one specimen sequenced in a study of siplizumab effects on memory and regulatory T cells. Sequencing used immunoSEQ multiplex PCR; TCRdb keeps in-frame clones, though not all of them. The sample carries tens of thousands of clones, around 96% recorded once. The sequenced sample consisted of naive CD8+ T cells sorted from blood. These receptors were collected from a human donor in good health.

This CDR3 reads CASSLRGTGNTIYF. For the CDR3, the DNA is TGTGCCAGCAGCTTGAGGGGGACTGGAAACACCATATATTTT. This chain links TRBV5-4 with TRBJ1-3; D is perhaps TRBD1 (6 bases). Trimming took off 1 base at V and 2 bases at J, with 7 bases between the two ends. Per germline, CDR1 SGHNT and CDR2 YYREEE (reference sequence). This CDR3 region has 14 residues. The full variable domain, in which reference TRBV5-4 and TRBJ1-3 provide the parts outside the CDR3, is ETGVTQSPTHLIKTRGQQVTLRCSSQSGHNTVSWYQQALGQGPQFIFQYYREEENGRGNFPPRFSGLQFPNYSSELNVNALELDDSALYLCASSLRGTGNTIYFGEGSWLTVV.

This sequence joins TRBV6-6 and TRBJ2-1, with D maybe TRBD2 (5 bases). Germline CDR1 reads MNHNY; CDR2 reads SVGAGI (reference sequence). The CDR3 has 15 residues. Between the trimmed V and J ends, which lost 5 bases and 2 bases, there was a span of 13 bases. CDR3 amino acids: CASSTGVAPYNEQFF. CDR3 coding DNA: TGTGCCAGCAGTACCGGGGTAGCCCCCTACAATGAGCAGTTCTTC.

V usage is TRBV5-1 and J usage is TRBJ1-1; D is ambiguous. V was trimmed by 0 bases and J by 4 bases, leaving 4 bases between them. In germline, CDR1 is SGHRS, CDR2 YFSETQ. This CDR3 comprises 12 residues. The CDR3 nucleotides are TGCGCCAGCAGCTTGGGGGCCACTGAAGCTTTCTTT. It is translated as CASSLGATEAFF.

The CDR3 bases are TGTGCCAGCAGCCAGGAGACTAGCGGGGGGGCGGATGAGCAGTTCTTC. Residues: CASSQETSGGADEQFF. This chain links TRBV4-2 with TRBJ2-1, with 14 bases aligning to TRBD2. J gave up 8 bases and V 3 bases, and 6 bases lay outside the gene matches. CDR3 length equals 16 residues. Germline V gene sequence: CDR1 LGHNA, CDR2 YNFKEQ.

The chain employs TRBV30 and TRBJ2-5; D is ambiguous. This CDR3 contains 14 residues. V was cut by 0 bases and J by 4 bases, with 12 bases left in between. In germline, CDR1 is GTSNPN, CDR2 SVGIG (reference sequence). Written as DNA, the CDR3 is TGTGCCTGGAGTGTTTTAACGCGGACAGAGACCCAGTACTTC. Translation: CAWSVLTRTETQYF.

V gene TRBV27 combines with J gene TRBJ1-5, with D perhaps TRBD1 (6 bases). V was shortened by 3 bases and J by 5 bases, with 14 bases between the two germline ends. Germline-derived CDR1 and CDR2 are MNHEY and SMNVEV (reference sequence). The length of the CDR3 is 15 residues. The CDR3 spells CASSFAGQIDQPQHF. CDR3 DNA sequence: TGTGCCAGCAGTTTTGCCGGACAGATAGATCAGCCCCAGCATTTT.

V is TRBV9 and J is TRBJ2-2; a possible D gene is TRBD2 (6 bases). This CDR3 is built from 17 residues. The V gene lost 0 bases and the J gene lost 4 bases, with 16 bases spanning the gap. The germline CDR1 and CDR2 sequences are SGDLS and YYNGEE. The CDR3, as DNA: TGTGCCAGCAGCGTAGATTCTTGGCGGGGCCCCACCGGGGAGCTGTTTTTT. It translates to CASSVDSWRGPTGELFF.

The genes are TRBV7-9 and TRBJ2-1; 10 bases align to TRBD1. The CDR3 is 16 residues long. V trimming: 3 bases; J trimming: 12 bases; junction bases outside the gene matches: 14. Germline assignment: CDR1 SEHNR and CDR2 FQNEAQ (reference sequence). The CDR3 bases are TGTGCCAGCAGCTTTGGACCGGGACAGGGGCCACTTTGGCAGTTCTTC. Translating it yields CASSFGPGQGPLWQFF.

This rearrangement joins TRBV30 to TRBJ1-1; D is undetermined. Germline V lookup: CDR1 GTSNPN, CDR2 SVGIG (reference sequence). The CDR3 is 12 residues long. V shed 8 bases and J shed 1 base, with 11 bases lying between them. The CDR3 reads CAREAENTEAFF. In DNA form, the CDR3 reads TGTGCCCGTGAGGCGGAGAACACTGAAGCTTTCTTT.

The CDR3 loop reads CASSPIGTGVYEQYF. The CDR3 region has the DNA TGTGCCAGCAGCCCCATCGGAACAGGGGTTTACGAGCAGTACTTC. The V and J genes are TRBV7-6 and TRBJ2-7; 7 bases are a match to TRBD1. This CDR3 region has 15 residues. With 5 bases clipped from V and 4 bases from J, the junction kept 11 bases outside the gene matches. The germline V gene encodes CDR1 SGHVS and CDR2 FNYEAQ.

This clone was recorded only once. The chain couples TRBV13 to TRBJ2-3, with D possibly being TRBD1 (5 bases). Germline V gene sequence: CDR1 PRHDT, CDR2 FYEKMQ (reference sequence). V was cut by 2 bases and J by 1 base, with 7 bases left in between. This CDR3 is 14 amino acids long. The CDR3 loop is CASSLRGGTDTQYF. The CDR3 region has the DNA TGTGCCAGCAGCTTAAGGGGCGGCACAGATACGCAGTATTTT.

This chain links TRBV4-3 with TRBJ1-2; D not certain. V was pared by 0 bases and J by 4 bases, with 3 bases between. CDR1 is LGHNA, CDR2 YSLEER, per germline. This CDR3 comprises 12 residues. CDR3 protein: CASSQDGYGYTF. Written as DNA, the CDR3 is TGCGCCAGCAGCCAAGATGGCTATGGCTACACCTTC.

The CDR3 DNA is TGCAGCGACATTTGGGGCTACTATGGCTACACCTTC. Amino acid sequence: CSDIWGYYGYTF. The chain is built from TRBV29-1 and TRBJ1-2; TRBD1 is a possible D gene (5 bases). Trimming left V 7 bases short and J 3 bases short, with 12 bases between. CDR1 is SQVTM and CDR2 is ANQGSEA in the germline V gene. The CDR3 covers 12 residues.

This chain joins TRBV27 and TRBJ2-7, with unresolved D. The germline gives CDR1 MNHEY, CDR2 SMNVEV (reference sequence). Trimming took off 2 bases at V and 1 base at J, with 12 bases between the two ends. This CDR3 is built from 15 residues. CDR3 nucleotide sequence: TGTGCCAGCAGTTTAGTTCCCGGCGGTTCCTACGAGCAGTACTTC. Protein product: CASSLVPGGSYEQYF.

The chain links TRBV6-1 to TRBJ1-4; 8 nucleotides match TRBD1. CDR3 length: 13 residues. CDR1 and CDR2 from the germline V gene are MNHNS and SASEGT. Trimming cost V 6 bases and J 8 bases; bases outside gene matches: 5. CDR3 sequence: CASSGTGSEKLFF. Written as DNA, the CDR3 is TGTGCCAGCAGCGGGACAGGTAGCGAAAAACTGTTTTTT.

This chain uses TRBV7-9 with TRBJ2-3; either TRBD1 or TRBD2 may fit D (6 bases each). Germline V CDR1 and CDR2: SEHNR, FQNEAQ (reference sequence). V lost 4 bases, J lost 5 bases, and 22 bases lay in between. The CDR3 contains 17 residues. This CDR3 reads CASSSRRGPYVVDTQYF. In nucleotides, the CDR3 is TGTGCCAGCAGCTCCAGACGGGGGCCTTACGTTGTAGATACGCAGTATTTT.

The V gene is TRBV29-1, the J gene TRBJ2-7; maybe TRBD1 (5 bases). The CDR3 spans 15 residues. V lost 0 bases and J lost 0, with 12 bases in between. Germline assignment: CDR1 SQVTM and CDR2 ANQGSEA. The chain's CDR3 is CSVEEEGVGSYEQYF. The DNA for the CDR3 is TGCAGCGTTGAAGAGGAAGGGGTGGGCTCCTACGAGCAGTACTTC.

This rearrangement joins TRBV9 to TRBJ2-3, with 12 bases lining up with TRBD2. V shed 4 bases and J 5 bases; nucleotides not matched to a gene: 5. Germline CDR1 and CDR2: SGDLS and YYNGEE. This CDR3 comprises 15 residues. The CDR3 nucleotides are TGTGCCAGCAGCCCTAGCGGGGGGGCCGGAGATACGCAGTATTTT. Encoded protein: CASSPSGGAGDTQYF. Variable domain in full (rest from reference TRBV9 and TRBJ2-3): DSGVTQTPKHLITATGQRVTLRCSPRSGDLSVYWYQQSLDQGLQFLIQYYNGEERAKGNILERFSAQQFPDLHSELNLSSLELGDSALYFCASSPSGGAGDTQYFGPGTRLTVL.

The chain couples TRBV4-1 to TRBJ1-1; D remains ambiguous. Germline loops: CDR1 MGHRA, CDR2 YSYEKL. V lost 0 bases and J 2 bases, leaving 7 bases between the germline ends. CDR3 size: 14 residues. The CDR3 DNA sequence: TGCGCCAGCAGCCAAGATGTCAGAAACACTGAAGCTTTCTTT. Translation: CASSQDVRNTEAFF.

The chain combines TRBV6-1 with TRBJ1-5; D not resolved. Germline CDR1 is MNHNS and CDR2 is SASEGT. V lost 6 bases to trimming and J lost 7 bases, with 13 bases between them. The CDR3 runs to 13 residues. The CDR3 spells CASRPPDSQPQHF. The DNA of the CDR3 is TGTGCCAGCAGGCCCCCGGACTCCCAGCCCCAGCATTTT.

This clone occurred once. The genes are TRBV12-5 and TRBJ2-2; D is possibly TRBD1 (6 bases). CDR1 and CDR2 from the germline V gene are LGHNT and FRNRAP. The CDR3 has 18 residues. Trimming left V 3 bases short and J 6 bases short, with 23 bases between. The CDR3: CASGLSPGSDSTPGELFF. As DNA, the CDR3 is TGTGCTAGTGGTTTATCCCCCGGTTCGGACAGTACCCCCGGGGAGCTGTTTTTT.

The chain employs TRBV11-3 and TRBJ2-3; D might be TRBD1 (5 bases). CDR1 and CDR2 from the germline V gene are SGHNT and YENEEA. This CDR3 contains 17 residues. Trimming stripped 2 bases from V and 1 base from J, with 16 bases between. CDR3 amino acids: CASSLSGRRTGTDTQYF. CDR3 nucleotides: TGTGCCAGCAGCTTATCAGGGCGCCGCACGGGCACAGATACGCAGTATTTT.

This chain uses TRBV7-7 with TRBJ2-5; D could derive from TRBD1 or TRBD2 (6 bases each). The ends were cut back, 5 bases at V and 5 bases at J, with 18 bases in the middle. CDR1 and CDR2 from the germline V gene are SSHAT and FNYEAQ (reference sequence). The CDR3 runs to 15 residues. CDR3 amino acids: CASSISLGGLETQYF. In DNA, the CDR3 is TGTGCCAGCAGCATTAGTCTCGGGGGCCTTGAGACCCAGTACTTC.

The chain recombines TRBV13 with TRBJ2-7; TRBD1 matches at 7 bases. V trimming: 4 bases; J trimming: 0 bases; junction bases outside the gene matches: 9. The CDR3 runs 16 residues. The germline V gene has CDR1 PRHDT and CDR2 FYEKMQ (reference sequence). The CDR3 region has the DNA TGTGCCAGCAGCTCAGAGGGGGCAGGACCCTCCTACGAGCAGTACTTC. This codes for CASSSEGAGPSYEQYF.

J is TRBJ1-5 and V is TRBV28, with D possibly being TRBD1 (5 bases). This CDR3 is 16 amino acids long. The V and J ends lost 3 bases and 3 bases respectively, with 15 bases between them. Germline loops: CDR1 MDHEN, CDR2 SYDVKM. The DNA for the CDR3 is TGTGCCAGCAGTTTTCAGGGAAGGGTTGACAATCAGCCCCAGCATTTT. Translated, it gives CASSFQGRVDNQPQHF.

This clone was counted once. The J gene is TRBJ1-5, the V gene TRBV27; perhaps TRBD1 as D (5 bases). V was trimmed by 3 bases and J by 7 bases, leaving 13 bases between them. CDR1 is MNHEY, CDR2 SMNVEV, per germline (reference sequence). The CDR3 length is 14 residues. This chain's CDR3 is CASSFGGVGQPQHF. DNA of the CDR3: TGTGCCAGCAGTTTCGGGGGAGTTGGGCAGCCCCAGCATTTT.

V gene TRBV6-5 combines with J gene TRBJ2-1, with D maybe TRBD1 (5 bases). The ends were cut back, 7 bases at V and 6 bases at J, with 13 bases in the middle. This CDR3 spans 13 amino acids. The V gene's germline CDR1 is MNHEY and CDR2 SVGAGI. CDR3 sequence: CASTKGPPNEQFF. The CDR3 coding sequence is TGTGCCAGCACCAAGGGGCCCCCCAATGAGCAGTTCTTC.

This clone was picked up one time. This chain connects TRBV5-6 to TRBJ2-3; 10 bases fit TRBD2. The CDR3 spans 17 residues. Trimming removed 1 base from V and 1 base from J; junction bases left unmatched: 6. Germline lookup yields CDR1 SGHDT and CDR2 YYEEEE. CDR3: CASSLRLAGVGTDTQYF. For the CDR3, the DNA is TGTGCCAGCAGCTTGCGGCTAGCGGGGGTTGGCACAGATACGCAGTATTTT.

CDR3 sequence (DNA): TGTGCCAGCAGCTCCTCCTGGGTTTACTCTGGAAACACCATATATTTT. Translating it yields CASSSSWVYSGNTIYF. The V and J genes are TRBV11-2 and TRBJ1-3; D gene unclear. Between the trimmed V and J ends, which lost 4 bases and 0 bases, there was a span of 13 bases. The V gene's germline CDR1 is SGHAT and CDR2 FQNNGV. CDR3 length: 16 residues.

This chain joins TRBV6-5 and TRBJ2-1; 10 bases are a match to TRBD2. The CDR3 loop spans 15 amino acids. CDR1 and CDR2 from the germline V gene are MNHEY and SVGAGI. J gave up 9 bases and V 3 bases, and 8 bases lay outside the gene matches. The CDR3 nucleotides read TGTGCCAGCAGTTATTCCAGCGGGGGGGCCGTTGAGCAGTTCTTC. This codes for CASSYSSGGAVEQFF.

CDR3 sequence: CASSWGIPKGMYGYTF. CDR3 sequence (DNA): TGTGCCAGCAGTTGGGGCATTCCGAAAGGGATGTATGGCTACACCTTC. This sequence joins TRBV27 and TRBJ1-2; D perhaps matches TRBD1 (5 bases). The CDR3 spans 16 residues. Looked up from germline, CDR1 is MNHEY and CDR2 is SMNVEV (reference sequence). V shed 4 bases and J shed 5 bases, with 20 bases lying between them.

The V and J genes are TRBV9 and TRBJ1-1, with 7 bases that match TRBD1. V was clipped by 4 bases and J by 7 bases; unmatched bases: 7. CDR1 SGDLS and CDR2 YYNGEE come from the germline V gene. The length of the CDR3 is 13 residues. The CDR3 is CASSRGTGDEAFF. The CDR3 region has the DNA TGTGCCAGCAGCAGGGGAACAGGGGATGAAGCTTTCTTT.